This TCR beta chain was identified in a study of cytomegalovirus exposure and HLA in healthy donors. Study-level findings and limits: The authors confirmed in vitro that three CMV-associated chains were specific for CMV antigens.

Samples came from healthy bone marrow donors. Donors had nominal health at sampling but likely had unrecorded immune exposures. PCR was performed using 60 Vbeta and 13 Jbeta primers. Profiled with immunoSEQ multiplex PCR; TCRdb holds only in-frame clones, not every one. The sample yields around 130,000 clones, 83% seen once. As regards this clone: Antigen specificity is unknown.

The sequence was obtained from a girl aged 2-15 years in good health and CMV-seronegative. Sequencing was performed on PBMCs.

The DNA of the CDR3 is TGTGCGGCGAGGGGGCCCCTTTACGAGCAGTACTTC. Protein: CAARGPLYEQYF. The chain has TRBV12-2 and TRBJ2-7; the D segment call TRBD1 is taken from the table without a DNA check. TRBV12-2 is given as a pseudogene. This CDR3 has 12 amino acids.